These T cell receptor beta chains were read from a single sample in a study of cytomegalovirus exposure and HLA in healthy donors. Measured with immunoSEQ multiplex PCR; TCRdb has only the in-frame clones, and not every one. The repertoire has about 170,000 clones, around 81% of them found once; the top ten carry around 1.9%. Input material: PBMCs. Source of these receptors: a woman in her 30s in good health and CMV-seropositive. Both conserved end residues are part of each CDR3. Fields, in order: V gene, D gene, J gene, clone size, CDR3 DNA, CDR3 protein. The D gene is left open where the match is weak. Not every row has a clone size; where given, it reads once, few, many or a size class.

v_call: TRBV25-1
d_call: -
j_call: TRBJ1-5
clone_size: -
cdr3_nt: TGTGCCAGCAGTGAATTCGGCGGCCATCAGCCCCAGCATTTT
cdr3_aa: CASSEFGGHQPQHF

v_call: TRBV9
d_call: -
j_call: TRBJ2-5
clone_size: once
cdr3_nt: TGTGCCAGCAGCGTAGATCTGGGGGCGGGAGAGACCCAGTACTTC
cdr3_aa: CASSVDLGAGETQYF

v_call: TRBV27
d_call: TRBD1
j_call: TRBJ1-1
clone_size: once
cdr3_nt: TGTGCCAGCAGTTCGACAGGGGTGAACACTGAAGCTTTCTTT
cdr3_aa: CASSSTGVNTEAFF

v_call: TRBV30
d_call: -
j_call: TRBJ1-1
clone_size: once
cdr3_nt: TGTGCCTGGAGTCCGCAGGGCCTTTACGCTTTCTTT
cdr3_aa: CAWSPQGLYAFF

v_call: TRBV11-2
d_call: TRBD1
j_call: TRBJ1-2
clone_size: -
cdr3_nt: TGTGCCAGCAGGCTTACCGGGACAGGGGGGGATGGCTACACCTTC
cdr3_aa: CASRLTGTGGDGYTF

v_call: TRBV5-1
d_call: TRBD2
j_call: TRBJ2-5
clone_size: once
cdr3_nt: TGCGCCAGCAGCTTGGCTAGCGGGCAAGAGACCCAGTACTTC
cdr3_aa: CASSLASGQETQYF

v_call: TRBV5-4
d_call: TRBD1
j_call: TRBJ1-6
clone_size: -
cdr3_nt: TGTGCCAGCAGCTCCAGGGGGTATGATTCACCCCTCCACTTT
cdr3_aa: CASSSRGYDSPLHF

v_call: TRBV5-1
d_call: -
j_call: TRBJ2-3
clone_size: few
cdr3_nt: TGCGCCAGCAGGCAAGGTCGACAGGTCACAGATACGCAGTATTTT
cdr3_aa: CASRQGRQVTDTQYF

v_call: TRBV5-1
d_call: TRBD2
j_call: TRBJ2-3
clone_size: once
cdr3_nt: TGCGCCAGCAGCTTACCGACTAGCGGGCGACCAGATACGCAGTATTTT
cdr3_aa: CASSLPTSGRPDTQYF

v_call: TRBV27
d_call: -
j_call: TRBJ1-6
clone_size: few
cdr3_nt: TGTGCCAGCAGCTGGGGGGGCTTCTATAATTCACCCCTCCACTTT
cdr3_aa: CASSWGGFYNSPLHF

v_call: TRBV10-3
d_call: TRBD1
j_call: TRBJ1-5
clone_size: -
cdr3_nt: TGTGCCATCAGCCGGGACAGTAATCAGCCCCAGCATTTT
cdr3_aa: CAISRDSNQPQHF

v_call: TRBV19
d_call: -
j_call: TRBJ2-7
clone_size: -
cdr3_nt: TGTGCCAGTAGCGGACAGTTCTACGAGCAGTACTTC
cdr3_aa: CASSGQFYEQYF

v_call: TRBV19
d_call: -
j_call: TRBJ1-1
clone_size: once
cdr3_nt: TGTGCCAGTAGTATTCTAGGGAAGGGGACTGAAGCTTTCTTT
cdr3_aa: CASSILGKGTEAFF

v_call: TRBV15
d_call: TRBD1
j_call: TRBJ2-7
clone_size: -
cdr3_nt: TGTGCCACCAGCAGGACCGAAGACAGGGGGGTTTTCGAGCAGTACTTC
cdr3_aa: CATSRTEDRGVFEQYF

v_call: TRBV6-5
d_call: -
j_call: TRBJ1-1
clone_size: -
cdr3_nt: TGTGCCAGCAGTGAAATACCAGACACTGAAGCTTTCTTT
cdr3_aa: CASSEIPDTEAFF

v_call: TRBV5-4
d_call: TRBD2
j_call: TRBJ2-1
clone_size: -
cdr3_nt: TGTGCCAGCAGCCTAACCGGGACTAAACTCAATGAGCAGTTCTTC
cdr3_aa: CASSLTGTKLNEQFF

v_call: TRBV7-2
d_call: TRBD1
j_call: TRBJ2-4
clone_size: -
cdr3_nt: TGTGCCAGCAGCTCTGGGACAGGGATGAGTGGTGCCAAAAACATTCAGTACTTC
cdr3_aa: CASSSGTGMSGAKNIQYF

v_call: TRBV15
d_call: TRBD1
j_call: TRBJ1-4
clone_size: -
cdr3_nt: TGTGCCACCAGCAGAGGCACAGGGGGCGAGGAAAAACTGTTTTTT
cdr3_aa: CATSRGTGGEEKLFF

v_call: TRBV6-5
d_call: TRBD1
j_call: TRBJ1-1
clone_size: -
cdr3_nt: TGTGCCAGCAGTTACTCCTGGACAGGGGGCACTGAAGCTTTCTTT
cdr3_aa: CASSYSWTGGTEAFF